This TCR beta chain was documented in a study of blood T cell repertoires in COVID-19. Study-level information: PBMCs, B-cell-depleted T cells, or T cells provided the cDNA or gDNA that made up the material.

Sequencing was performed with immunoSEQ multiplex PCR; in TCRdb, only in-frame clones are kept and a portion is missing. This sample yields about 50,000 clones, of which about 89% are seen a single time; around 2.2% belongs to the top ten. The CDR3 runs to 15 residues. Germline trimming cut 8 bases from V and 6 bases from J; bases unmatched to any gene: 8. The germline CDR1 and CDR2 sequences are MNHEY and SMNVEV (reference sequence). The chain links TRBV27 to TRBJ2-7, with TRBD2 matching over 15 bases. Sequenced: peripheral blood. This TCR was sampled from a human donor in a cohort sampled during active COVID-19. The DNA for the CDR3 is TGTGCCAGCCGTATGATGGGACTAGCGGGAGGCGAGCAGTACTTC. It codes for CASRMMGLAGGEQYF.